The 5 T cell receptor beta chains below come from one sample, sequenced in a study of blood T cell repertoires in COVID-19. Sequenced by immunoSEQ multiplex PCR; TCRdb stores in-frame clones only, minus some. The data contain fewer than 35,000 clones, 87% of them singletons. Sample: peripheral blood. These receptor sequences come from a man aged 50 to 59 with active or convalescent COVID-19.

This sequence joins TRBV3-1 (or the pseudogene TRBV3-2) and TRBJ2-5; D unclear. Trimming removed 1 base from V and 7 bases from J, with 13 bases in between. CDR3 length: 14 residues. Germline-derived CDR1 and CDR2 are LGHDT and YNNKEL (reference sequence). The CDR3 DNA reads as TGTGCCAGCAGCCAAGCCGGTACGCCGGGGACCCAGTACTTC. Translated: CASSQAGTPGTQYF.

This chain joins TRBV9 and TRBJ1-5; 8 bases agree with TRBD1. V was pared by 3 bases and J by 3 bases, with 5 bases of the junction left unmatched. The CDR3 contains 15 residues. Germline V gene lookup returns CDR1 SGDLS and CDR2 YYNGEE. The CDR3 nucleotides are TGTGCCAGCAGCGAGGACAGGGACTTCAATCAGCCCCAGCATTTT. Translating it yields CASSEDRDFNQPQHF.

V is TRBV30 and J is TRBJ2-5, with D maybe TRBD1 (6 bases). Trimming left V 1 base short and J 5 bases short, with 11 bases between. The CDR3 spans 13 residues. From germline, CDR1 is GTSNPN and CDR2 SVGIG (reference sequence). The CDR3 DNA reads as TGTGCCTGGAGTGGGGGGCCGGGGGAGACCCAGTACTTC. Protein sequence: CAWSGGPGETQYF.

The chain couples TRBV6-6 to TRBJ2-7, with D tentatively TRBD1 (6 bases). Germline lookup yields CDR1 MNHNY and CDR2 SVGAGI (reference sequence). Trimming cost V 2 bases and J 2 bases, with 7 bases left between them. CDR3 length: 13 amino acids. The CDR3 is CASSYRQAYEQYF. The CDR3 DNA sequence: TGTGCCAGCAGTTACCGACAGGCCTACGAGCAGTACTTC.

This clone showed up just once. The V call is TRBV29-1, the J call TRBJ2-3; D is perhaps TRBD1 (5 bases). CDR3 length: 13 amino acids. V was cut by 2 bases and J by 0 bases, with 6 bases left in between. Germline V gives CDR1 SQVTM, CDR2 ANQGSEA. CDR3 amino acids: CSVEQGSTDTQYF. In DNA form, the CDR3 reads TGCAGCGTTGAACAGGGAAGCACAGATACGCAGTATTTT.